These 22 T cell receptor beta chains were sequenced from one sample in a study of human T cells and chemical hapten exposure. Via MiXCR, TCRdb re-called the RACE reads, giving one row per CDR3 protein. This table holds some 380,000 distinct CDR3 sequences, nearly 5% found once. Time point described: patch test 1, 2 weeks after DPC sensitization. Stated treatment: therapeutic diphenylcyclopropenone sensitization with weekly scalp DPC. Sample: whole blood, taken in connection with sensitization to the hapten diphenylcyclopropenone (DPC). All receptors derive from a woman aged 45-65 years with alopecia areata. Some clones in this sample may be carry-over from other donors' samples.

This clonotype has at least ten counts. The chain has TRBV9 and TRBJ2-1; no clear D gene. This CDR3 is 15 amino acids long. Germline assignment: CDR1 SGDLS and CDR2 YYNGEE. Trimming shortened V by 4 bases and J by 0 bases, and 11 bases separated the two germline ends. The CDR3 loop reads CASSSGLSSYNEQFF. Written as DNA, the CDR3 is TGTGCCAGCAGCTCAGGATTGAGCTCCTACAATGAGCAGTTCTTC.

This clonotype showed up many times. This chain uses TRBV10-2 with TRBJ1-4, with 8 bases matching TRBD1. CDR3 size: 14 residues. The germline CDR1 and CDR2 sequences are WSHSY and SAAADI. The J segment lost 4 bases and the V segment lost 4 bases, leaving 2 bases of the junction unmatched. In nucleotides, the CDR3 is TGCGCCAGCAGTGGGGACAGGTTTAATGAAAAACTGTTTTTT. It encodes CASSGDRFNEKLFF.

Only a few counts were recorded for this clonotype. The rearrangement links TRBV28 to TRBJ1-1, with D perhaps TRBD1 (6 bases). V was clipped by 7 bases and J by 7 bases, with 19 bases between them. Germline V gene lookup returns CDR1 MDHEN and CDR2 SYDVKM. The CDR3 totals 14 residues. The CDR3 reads CASTLRGGRSEAFF. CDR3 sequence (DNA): TGTGCCAGCACCCTAAGGGGGGGGAGGAGTGAAGCTTTCTTT.

CDR3 loop: CSTRLAGPDTQYF. In DNA, the CDR3 is TGCAGCACCAGACTAGCGGGGCCGGATACGCAGTATTTT. The chain has TRBV29-1 and TRBJ2-3; TRBD2 matches at 11 bases. Germline V gene data show CDR1 as SQVTM and CDR2 as ANQGSEA. The CDR3 consists of 13 residues. The ends lost 8 bases at V and 6 bases at J; junction bases unmatched: 7.

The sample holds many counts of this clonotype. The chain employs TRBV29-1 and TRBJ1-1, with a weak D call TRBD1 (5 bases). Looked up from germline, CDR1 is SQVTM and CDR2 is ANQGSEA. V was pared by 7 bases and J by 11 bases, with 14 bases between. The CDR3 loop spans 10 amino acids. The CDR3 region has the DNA TGCAGCGCCCAGGGTAATAGGGCTTTCTTT. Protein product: CSAQGNRAFF.

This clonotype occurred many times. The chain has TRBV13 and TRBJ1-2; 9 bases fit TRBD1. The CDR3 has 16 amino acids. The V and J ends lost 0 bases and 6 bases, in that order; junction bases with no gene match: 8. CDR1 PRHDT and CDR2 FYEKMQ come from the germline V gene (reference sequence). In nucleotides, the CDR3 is TGTGCCAGCAGCTTAGGAGGAGACAGGGGGTTAGATGGCTACACCTTC. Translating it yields CASSLGGDRGLDGYTF.

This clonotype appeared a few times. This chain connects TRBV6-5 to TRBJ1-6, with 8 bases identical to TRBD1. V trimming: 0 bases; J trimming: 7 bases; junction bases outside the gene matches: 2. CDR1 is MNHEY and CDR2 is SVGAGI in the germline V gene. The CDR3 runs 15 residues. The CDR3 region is CASSYSSGGNSPLHF. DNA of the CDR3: TGTGCCAGCAGTTACTCTTCAGGGGGCAATTCACCCCTCCACTTT.

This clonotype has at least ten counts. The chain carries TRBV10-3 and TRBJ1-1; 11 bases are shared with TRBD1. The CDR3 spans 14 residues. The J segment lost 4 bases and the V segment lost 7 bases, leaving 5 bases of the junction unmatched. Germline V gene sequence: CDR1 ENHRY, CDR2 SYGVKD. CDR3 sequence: CAIISGTGGTEAFF. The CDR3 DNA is TGTGCCATCATCTCCGGGACAGGGGGCACTGAAGCTTTCTTT.

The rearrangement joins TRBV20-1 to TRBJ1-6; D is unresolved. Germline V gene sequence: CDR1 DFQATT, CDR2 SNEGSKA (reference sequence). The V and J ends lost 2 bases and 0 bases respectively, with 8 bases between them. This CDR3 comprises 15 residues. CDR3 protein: CSARPESSYNSPLHF. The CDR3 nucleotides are TGCAGTGCTAGACCAGAGAGCTCCTATAATTCACCCCTCCACTTT.

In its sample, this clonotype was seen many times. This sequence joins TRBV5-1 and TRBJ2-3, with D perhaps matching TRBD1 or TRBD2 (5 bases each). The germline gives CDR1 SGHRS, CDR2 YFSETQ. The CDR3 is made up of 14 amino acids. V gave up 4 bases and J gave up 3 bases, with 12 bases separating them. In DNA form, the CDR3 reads TGCGCCAGCAGCGAGGGGATCTCGACAGATACGCAGTATTTT. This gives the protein CASSEGISTDTQYF.

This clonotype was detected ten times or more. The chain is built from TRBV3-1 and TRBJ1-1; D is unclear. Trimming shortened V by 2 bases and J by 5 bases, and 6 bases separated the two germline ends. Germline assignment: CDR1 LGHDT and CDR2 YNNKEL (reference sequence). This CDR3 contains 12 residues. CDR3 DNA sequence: TGTGCCAGCAGCCAACAGAGGACTGAAGCTTTCTTT. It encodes CASSQQRTEAFF.

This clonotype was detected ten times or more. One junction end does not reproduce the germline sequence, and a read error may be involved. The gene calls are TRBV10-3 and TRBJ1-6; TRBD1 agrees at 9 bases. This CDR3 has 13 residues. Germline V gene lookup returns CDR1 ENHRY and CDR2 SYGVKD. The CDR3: CAISESLEGQGQF. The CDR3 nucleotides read TGTGCCATCAGTGAGTCGTTGGAGGGACAGGGCCAATTT.

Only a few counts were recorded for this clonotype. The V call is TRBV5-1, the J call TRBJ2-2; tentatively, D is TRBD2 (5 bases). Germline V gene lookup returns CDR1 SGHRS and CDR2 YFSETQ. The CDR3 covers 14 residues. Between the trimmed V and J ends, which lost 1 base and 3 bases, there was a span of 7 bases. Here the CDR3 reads CASSLYGDTGELFF. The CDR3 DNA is TGCGCCAGCAGCTTGTACGGGGACACCGGGGAGCTGTTTTTT.

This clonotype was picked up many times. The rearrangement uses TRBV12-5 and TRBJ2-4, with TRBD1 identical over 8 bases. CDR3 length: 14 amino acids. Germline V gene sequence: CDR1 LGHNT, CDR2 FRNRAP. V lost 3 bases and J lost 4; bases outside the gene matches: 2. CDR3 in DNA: TGTGCTAGTGGTTTAGACAGGGGTAAAAACATTCAGTACTTC. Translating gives CASGLDRGKNIQYF.

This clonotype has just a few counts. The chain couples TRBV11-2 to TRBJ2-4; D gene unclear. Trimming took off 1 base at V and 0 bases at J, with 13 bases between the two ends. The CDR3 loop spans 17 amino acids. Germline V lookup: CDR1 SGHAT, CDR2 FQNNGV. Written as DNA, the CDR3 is TGTGCCAGCAGCTTAGGACCCCCCCGGGTAGCCAAAAACATTCAGTACTTC. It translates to CASSLGPPRVAKNIQYF.

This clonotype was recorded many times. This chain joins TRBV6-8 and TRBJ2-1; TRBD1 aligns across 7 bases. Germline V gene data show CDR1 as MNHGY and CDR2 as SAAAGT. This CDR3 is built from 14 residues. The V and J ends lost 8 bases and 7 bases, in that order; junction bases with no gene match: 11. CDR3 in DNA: TGTGCCAGCGCGAGACAGGGCGTGGGTAATGAGCAGTTCTTC. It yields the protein CASARQGVGNEQFF.

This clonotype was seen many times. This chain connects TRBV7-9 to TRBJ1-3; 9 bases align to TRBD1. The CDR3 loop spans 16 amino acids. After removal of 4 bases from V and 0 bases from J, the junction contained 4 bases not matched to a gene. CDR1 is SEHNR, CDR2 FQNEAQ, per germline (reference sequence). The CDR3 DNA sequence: TGTGCCAGCAGCTGGGGACAGGGAGGCTCTGGAAACACCATATATTTT. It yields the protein CASSWGQGGSGNTIYF.

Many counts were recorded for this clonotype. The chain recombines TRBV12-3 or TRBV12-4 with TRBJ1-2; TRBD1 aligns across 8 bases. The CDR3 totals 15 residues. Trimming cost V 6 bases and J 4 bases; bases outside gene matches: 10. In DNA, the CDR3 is TGTGCCAGCAGCCGGGGACAGGTCATGATCTATGGCTACACCTTC. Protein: CASSRGQVMIYGYTF.

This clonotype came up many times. The CDR3 loop reads CASRGTSGVATDTQYF. As DNA, the CDR3 is TGTGCCAGTAGAGGGACCTCCGGGGTAGCTACAGATACGCAGTATTTT. The chain links TRBV28 to TRBJ2-3; D is tentatively TRBD1 or TRBD2 (5 bases each). Trimming removed 9 bases from V and 3 bases from J, with 22 bases in between. The CDR3 spans 16 residues. CDR1 and CDR2 from the germline V gene are MDHEN and SYDVKM.

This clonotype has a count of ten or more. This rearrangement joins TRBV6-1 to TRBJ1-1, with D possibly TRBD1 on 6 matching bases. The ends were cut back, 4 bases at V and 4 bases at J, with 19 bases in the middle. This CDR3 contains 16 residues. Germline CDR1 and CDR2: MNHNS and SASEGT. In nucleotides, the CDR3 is TGTGCCAGCAGTGTCACGATCCTACGAGGGGGCACTGAAGCTTTCTTT. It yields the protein CASSVTILRGGTEAFF.

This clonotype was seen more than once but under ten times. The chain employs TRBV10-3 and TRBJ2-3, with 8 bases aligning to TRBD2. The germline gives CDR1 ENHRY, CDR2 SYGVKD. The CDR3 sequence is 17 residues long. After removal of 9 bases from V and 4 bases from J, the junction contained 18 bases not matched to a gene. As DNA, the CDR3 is TGTGCCATTCGGGGTGGCCGAGGCGGGGGGTTCCCAGATACGCAGTATTTT. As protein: CAIRGGRGGGFPDTQYF.

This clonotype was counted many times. For the CDR3, the DNA is TGCGCCAGCAGCACCGGGACTAGCGGGAGGACTTTGTACAATGAGCAGTTCTTC. Translation: CASSTGTSGRTLYNEQFF. This sequence joins TRBV5-1 and TRBJ2-1, with 15 bases identical to TRBD2. Germline loops: CDR1 SGHRS, CDR2 YFSETQ. V trimming: 4 bases; J trimming: 4 bases; junction bases outside the gene matches: 9. There are 18 residues in the CDR3.